This entry features one TCR beta chain sequence. What it recognizes is unknown. The data were taken from a study of OX40 agonist ivuxolimab in advanced cancers. Turning to the study itself: Cohort: approximately 83% men, mean age approximately 64, aged about 23 to 80. Findings and limits, study-wide: CD8+ T cells were the subset that, on average, had more expanded clones than CD4+. Blood T cells, both CD4+ and CD8+, expanded clonally by week 6 at 0.1 to 3.0 mg/kg. The specificity for antigen of the expanded peripheral T cells was not determined.

Per germline, CDR1 SNHLY and CDR2 FYNNEI. The V end lost 4 bases, the J end lost 0 bases, and 9 bases lay between the germline ends. The CDR3 is made up of 14 amino acids. Sequencing used immunoSEQ multiplex PCR; TCRdb keeps in-frame clones, though not all of them. The data hold over 80,000 clones, with approximately 87% observed a single time. The input for sequencing was CD4+ or CD8+ T cells sorted from blood, taken in a trial of the OX40 agonist ivuxolimab. This clonotype was obtained from an adult with an advanced solid tumor such as melanoma, head and neck, liver or kidney cancer. The chain recombines TRBV2 with TRBJ1-1, with D unclear. In DNA form, the CDR3 reads TGTGCCAGCAGTGTGGAAGCAATGAACACTGAAGCTTTCTTT. This sequence encodes CASSVEAMNTEAFF.